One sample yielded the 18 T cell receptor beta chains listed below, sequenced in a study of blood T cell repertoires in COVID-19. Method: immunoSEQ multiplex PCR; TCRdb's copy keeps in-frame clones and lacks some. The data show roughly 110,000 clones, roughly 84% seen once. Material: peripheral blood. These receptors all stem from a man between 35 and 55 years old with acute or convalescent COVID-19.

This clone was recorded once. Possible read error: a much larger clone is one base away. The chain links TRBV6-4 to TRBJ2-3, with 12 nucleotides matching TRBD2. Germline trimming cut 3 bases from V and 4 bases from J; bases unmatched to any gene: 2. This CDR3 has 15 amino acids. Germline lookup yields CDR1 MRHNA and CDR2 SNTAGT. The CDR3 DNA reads TGTGCCAGCAGTGAATCTAGCGGGGGGGCAGATACGCAGTATTTT. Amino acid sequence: CASSESSGGADTQYF.

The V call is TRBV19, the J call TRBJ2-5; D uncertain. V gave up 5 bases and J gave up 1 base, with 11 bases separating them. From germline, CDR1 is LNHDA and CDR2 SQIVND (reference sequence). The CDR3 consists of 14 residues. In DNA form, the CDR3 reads TGTGCCAGTAGTTCGACTGGCATCCAAGAGACCCAGTACTTC. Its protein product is CASSSTGIQETQYF.

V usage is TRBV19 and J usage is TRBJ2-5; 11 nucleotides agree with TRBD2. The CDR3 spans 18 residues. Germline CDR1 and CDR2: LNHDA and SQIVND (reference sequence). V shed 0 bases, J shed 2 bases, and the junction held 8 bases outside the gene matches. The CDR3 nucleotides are TGTGCCAGTAGTATAGAGCCCCTAGCGGGGGGCCATCAAGAGACCCAGTACTTC. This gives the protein CASSIEPLAGGHQETQYF.

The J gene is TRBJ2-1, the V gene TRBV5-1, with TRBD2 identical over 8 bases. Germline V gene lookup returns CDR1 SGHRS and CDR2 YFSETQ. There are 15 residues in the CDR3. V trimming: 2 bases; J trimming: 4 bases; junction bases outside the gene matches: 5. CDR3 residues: CASSFAGGLYNEQFF. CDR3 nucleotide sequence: TGCGCCAGCAGCTTTGCGGGGGGACTATACAATGAGCAGTTCTTC.

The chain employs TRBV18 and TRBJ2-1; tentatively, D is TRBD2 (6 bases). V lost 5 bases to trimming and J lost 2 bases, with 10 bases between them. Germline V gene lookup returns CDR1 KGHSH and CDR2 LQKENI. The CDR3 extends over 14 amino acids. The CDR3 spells CASSTGEAYNEQFF. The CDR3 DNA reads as TGTGCCAGCTCAACCGGGGAGGCCTACAATGAGCAGTTCTTC. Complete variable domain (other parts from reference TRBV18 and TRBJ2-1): NAGVMQNPRHLVRRRGQEARLRCSPMKGHSHVYWYRQLPEEGLKFMVYLQKENIIDESGMPKERFSAEFPKEGPSILRIQQVVRGDSAAYFCASSTGEAYNEQFFGPGTRLTVL.

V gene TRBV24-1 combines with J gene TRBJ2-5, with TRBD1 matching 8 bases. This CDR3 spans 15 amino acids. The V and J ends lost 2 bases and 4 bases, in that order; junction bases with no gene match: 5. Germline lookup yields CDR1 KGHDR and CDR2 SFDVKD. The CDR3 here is CATSDSGQGTETQYF. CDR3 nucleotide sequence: TGTGCCACCAGTGATTCCGGACAGGGAACAGAGACCCAGTACTTC.

CDR3 bases: TGTGCCAGCAGCTTGGGACAGTTAACGCAGTATTTT. It codes for CASSLGQLTQYF. The V call is TRBV5-6, the J call TRBJ2-3; D is perhaps TRBD1 (5 bases). Germline V gene lookup returns CDR1 SGHDT and CDR2 YYEEEE. The length of the CDR3 is 12 residues. Trimming cost V 0 bases and J 9 bases, with 8 bases left between them.

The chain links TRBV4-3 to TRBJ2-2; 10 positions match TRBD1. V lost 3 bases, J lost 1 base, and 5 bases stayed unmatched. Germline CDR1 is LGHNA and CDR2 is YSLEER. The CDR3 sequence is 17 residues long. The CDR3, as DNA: TGCGCCAGCAGCCACCGGGACAGGGGACTGAACACCGGGGAGCTGTTTTTT. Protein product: CASSHRDRGLNTGELFF.

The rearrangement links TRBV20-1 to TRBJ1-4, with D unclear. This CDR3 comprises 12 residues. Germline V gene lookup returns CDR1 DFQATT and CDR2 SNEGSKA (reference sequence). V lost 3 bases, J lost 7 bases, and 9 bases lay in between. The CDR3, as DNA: TGCAGTGCTAGTTTCGGCGGTGAAAAACTGTTTTTT. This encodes CSASFGGEKLFF.

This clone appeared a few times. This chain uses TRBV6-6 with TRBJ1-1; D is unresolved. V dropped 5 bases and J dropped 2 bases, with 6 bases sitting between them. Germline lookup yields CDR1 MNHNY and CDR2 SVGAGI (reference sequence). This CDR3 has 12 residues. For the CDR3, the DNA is TGTGCCAGCAGTCCATTCAACACTGAAGCTTTCTTT. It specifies CASSPFNTEAFF.

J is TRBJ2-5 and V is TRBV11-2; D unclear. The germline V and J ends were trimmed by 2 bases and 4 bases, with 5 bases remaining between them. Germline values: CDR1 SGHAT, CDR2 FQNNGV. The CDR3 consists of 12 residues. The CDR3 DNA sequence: TGTGCCAGCAGCTTAATATCAGAGACCCAGTACTTC. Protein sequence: CASSLISETQYF.

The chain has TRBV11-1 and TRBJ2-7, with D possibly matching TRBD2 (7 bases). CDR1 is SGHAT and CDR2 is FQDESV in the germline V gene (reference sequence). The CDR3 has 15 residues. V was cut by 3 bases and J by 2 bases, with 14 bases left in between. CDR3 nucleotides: TGTGCCAGCAGCTTGGGCGGGGGCGACCCCTACGAGCAGTACTTC. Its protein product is CASSLGGGDPYEQYF. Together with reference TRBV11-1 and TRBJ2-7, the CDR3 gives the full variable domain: EAEVAQSPRYKITEKSQAVAFWCDPISGHATLYWYRQILGQGPELLVQFQDESVVDDSQLPKDRFSAERLKGVDSTLKIQPAELGDSAMYLCASSLGGGDPYEQYFGPGTRLTVT.

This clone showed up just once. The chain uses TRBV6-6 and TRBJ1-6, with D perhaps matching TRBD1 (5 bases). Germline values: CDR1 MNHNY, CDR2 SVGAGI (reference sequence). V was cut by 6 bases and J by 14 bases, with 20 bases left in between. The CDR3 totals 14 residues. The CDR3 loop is CASSSDAGRMTLHF. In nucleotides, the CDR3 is TGTGCCAGCAGCTCGGACGCGGGACGTATGACCCTCCACTTT.

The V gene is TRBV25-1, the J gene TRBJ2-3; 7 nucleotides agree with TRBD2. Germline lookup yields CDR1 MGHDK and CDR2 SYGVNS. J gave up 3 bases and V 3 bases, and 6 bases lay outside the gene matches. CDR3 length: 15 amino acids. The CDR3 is CASSDPTSSTDTQYF. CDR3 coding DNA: TGTGCCAGCAGTGATCCGACTAGCTCGACAGATACGCAGTATTTT. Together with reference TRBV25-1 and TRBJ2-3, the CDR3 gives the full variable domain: EADIYQTPRYLVIGTGKKITLECSQTMGHDKMYWYQQDPGMELHLIHYSYGVNSTEKGDLSSESTVSRIRTEHFPLTLESARPSHTSQYLCASSDPTSSTDTQYFGPGTRLTVL.

The CDR3 is CASSPRRGLAGYTDTQYF. The DNA of the CDR3 is TGTGCCAGCAGCCCGCGCCGGGGACTAGCGGGGTACACAGATACGCAGTATTTT. J is TRBJ2-3 and V is TRBV11-2, with 13 bases aligning to TRBD2. Germline values: CDR1 SGHAT, CDR2 FQNNGV. The V gene end was trimmed by 5 bases and the J gene end by 2 bases; junction bases not matched to a gene: 10. The CDR3 runs to 18 residues.

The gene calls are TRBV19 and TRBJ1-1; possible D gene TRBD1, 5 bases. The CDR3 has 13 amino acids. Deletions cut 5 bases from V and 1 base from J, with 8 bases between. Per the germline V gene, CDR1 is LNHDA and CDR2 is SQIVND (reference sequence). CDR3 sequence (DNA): TGTGCCAGTAGTTTGACAGCGAACACTGAAGCTTTCTTT. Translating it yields CASSLTANTEAFF.

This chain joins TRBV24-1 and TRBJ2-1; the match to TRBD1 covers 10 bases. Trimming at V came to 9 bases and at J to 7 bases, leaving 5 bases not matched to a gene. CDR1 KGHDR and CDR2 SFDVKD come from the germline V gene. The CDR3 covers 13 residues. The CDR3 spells CATSDRGTNEQFF. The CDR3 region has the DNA TGTGCCACCTCGGACAGGGGGACGAATGAGCAGTTCTTC.

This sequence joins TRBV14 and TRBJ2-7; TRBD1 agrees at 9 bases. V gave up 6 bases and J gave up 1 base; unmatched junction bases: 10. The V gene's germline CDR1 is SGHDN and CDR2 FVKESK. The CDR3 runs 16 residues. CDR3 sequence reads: CASSRSHGTGSYEQYF. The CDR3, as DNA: TGTGCCAGCAGTCGTTCGCACGGGACAGGGTCCTACGAGCAGTACTTC.